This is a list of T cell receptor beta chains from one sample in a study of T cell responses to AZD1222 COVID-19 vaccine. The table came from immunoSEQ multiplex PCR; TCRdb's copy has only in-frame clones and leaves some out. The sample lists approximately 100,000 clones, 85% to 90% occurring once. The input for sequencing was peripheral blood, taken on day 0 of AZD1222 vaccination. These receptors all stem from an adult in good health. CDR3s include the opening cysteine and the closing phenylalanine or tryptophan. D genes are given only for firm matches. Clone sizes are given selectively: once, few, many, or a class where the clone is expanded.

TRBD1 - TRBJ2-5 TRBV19 TGTGCCAGTAGTAAGTATGGACAGGTTGGAGAGACCCAGTACTTC CASSKYGQVGETQYF
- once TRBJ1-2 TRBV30 TGTGCCTGGAGTGTGGCCCGCACCGATGGCTACACCTTC CAWSVARTDGYTF
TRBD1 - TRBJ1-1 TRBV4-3 TGCGCCAGCAGCCAAGAGGGGTGGGACAGGGGTGAAGCTTTCTTT CASSQEGWDRGEAFF
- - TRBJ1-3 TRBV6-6 TGTGCCAGCAGCTACACCCCAAGCTCTGGAAACACCATATATTTT CASSYTPSSGNTIYF
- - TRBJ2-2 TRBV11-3 TGTGCCAGCTCCAAGAGGGGGGCTGACACCGGGGAGCTGTTTTTT CASSKRGADTGELFF
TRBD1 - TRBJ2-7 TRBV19 TGTGCCAGTAGTATTAGGACAGGGATATCCGAGCAGTACTTC CASSIRTGISEQYF
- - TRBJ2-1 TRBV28 TGTGCCACCTCCCAATATCGGGCTGTCTCCTACAATGAGCAGTTCTTC CATSQYRAVSYNEQFF
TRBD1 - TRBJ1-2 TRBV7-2 TGTGCCAGCACCCTTAAACAGGGGGCGAAAGGCTACACCTTC CASTLKQGAKGYTF
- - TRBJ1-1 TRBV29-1 TGCAGCGCCGGGGAGTCAGCTTTCTTT CSAGESAFF
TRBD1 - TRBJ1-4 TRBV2 TGTGCCAGCATTCACGGGGGACCCAGGGGGCTCGTCGCAACTAATGAAAAACTGTTTTTT CASIHGGPRGLVATNEKLFF
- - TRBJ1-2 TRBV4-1 TGCGCCAGCAGCCAAGATGTCGGAGGCTACACCTTC CASSQDVGGYTF
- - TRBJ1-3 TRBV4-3 TGCGCCAGCAGCCAAGGCCGCCATTCTGGAAACACCATATATTTT CASSQGRHSGNTIYF
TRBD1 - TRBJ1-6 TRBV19 TGTGCCAGTAGTAGGCCTCAGGGGGCCGGGTCACCCCTCCACTTT CASSRPQGAGSPLHF
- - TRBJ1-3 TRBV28 TGTGCCAGCAGTTTTGGGGGATCTGGAAACACCATATATTTT CASSFGGSGNTIYF
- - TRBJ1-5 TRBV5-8 TGTGCCAGCAGCTCCACGAGAAATAGCAATCAGCCCCAGCATTTT CASSSTRNSNQPQHF
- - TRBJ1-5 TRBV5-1 TGCGCCAGCAGCTCTTCTAGCAATCAGCCCCAGCATTTT CASSSSSNQPQHF
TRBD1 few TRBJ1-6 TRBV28 TGTGCCAGCAGTCCCTTGGGACAGGGCTTTTATAATTCACCCCTCCACTTT CASSPLGQGFYNSPLHF
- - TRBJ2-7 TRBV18 TGTGCCAGCTCACCGGACAGTACCTATAACGAGCAGTACTTC CASSPDSTYNEQYF
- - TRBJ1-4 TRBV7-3 TGTGCCAGCAGCCTTAGGGACAACCGTCCCGGATCAAATGAAAAACTGTTTTTT CASSLRDNRPGSNEKLFF
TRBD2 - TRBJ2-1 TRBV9 TGTGCCAGCAGCCCAAGACTAGCGAGCTCCTACAATGAGCAGTTCTTC CASSPRLASSYNEQFF
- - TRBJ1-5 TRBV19 TGTGCCAGTAGCCTCAGGGAGTTCCATCAGCCCCAGCATTTT CASSLREFHQPQHF
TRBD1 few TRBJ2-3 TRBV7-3 TGTGCCAGCAGCTTGACAGGGGCCGCCCGCACAGATACGCAGTATTTT CASSLTGAARTDTQYF
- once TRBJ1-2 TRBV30 TGTGCCTGGAGTGTACTTTTGGCAGGGCGATATGGCTACACCTTC CAWSVLLAGRYGYTF
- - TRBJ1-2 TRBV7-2 TGTGCCAGCAGCTTAGGTGGGGATTCTAGTGGCTACACCTTC CASSLGGDSSGYTF
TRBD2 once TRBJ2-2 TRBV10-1 TGCGCCAGCAGTTGGGGACTAGCGGGGGCCGTGGGGGAGCTGTTTTTT CASSWGLAGAVGELFF
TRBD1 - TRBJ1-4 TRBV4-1 TGCGCCAGCAGCCAAGTTCCTCAAATGAGGGGGCGCCGGGCAAGCGGGAGTGAAAAACTGTTTTTT CASSQVPQMRGRRASGSEKLFF
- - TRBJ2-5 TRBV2 TGTGCCAGCAACAGCAGGGGCCAAGAGACCCAGTACTTC CASNSRGQETQYF
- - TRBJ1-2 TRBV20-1 TGCAGTGCTAGTGATGGCTGGAAGGCCTTC CSASDGWKAF
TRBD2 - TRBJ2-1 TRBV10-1 TGCGCCAGCAGTGAGGAGGGACTAGCGGGAGCCTACAATGAGCAGTTCTTC CASSEEGLAGAYNEQFF
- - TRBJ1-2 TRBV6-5 TGTGCCACCCAAGAGGGGAGATCCTATGGCTACACCTTC CATQEGRSYGYTF
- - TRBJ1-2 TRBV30 TGTGCCTGGAGTGTAGGGGCCATAAGTAACTATGGCTACACCTTC CAWSVGAISNYGYTF
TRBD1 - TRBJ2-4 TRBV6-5 TGTGCCAGCAGTTCAAGGGGGACAGTGAAAAACATTCAGTACTTC CASSSRGTVKNIQYF
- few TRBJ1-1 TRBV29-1 TGCAGCGTTGAAGACACGACAGCCCTCATGAACACTGAAGCTTTCTTT CSVEDTTALMNTEAFF
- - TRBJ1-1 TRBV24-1 TGTGCCACCAGTGTAGGGGGGCCGAACACTGAAGCTTTCTTT CATSVGGPNTEAFF
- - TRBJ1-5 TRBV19 TGTGCCAGTAGTATCTCAAGGTATAGCAATCAGCCCCAGCATTTT CASSISRYSNQPQHF
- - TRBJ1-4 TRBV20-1 TGCAGTGCTAGAGTACGGCTCGAACTGTTTTTT CSARVRLELFF
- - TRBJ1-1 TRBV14 TGTGCCAGCAGCCTGGTCATGAACACTGAAGCTTTCTTT CASSLVMNTEAFF
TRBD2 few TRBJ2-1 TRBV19 TGTGCCAGTAGTATAACTAGCGGGAGCGGGAATGAGCAGTTCTTC CASSITSGSGNEQFF
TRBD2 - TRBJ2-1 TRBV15 TGTGCCACCCGGGTGAGACTAGCGGGAGATAATGAGCAGTTCTTC CATRVRLAGDNEQFF
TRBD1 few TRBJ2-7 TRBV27 TGTGCCAGCAGTCCCATTGACAGGGCCTACAGCAAGCAGTACTTC CASSPIDRAYSKQYF
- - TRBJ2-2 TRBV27 TGTGCCACCCGGTTGATGCGGAACACCGGGGAGCTGTTTTTT CATRLMRNTGELFF
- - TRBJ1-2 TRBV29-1 TGCAGCGCAAGCCGGGGAAGGGGCTATGGCTACACCTTC CSASRGRGYGYTF
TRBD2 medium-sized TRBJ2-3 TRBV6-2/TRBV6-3 TGTGCCAGCAGTTACGGACTAGCGGGAGAGAGGAGGGGCCCAGATACGCAGTATTTT CASSYGLAGERRGPDTQYF
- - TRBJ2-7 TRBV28 TGTGCCAGCAGTTTAAGGTCCAGGTACGAGCAGTACTTC CASSLRSRYEQYF
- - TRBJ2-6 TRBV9 TGTGCCAGCAGCGCCCAGGGTTCTGGGGCCAACGTCCTGACTTTC CASSAQGSGANVLTF
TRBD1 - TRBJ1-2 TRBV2 TGTGCCAGAAGGGACAGAGACTCTAACTATGGCTACACCTTC CARRDRDSNYGYTF
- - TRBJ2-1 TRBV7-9 TGTGCCAGTGCCGGGACAGGGGCTAGCGGGGGCATCTTC CASAGTGASGGIF
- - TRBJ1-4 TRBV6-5 TGTGCCAGCGGGAGGGAGGGACTGTTTTTT CASGREGLFF
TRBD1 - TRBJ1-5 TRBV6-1 TGTGCCAGCAGTGAATCGACAGGGGGTTATCAGCCCCAGCATTTT CASSESTGGYQPQHF
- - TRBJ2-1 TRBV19 TGTGCCAGTAGTATCAGGAGGGCCGTTTACAATGAGCAGTTCTTC CASSIRRAVYNEQFF
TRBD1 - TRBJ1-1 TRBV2 TGTGCCAGTACGACAGGGGAGGGAACTGAAGCTTTCTTT CASTTGEGTEAFF
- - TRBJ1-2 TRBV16 TGTGCCAGCAGCCAAGCAGGGAACTATGGCTACACCTTC CASSQAGNYGYTF
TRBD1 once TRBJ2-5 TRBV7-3 TGTGCCAGCAGCTTTGGCAGGGGGCTTGAGACCCAGTACTTC CASSFGRGLETQYF
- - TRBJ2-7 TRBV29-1 TGCAGCGTTGAAAGGCAGGGATTTGGCGAGCAGTACTTC CSVERQGFGEQYF
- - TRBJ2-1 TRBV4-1 TGCGCCAGCAGCCCGGACTCCTCCCCGTACAATGAGCAGTTCTTC CASSPDSSPYNEQFF
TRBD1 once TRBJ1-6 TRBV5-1 TGCGCCAGCAGCTTGGGGACGACAGGGGCTGCTTCACCCCTCCACTTT CASSLGTTGAASPLHF
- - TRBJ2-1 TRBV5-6 TGTGCCAGCAGCCGGGGGGCAGCGGATCGTGAGCAGTTCTTC CASSRGAADREQFF
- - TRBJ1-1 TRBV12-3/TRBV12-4 TGTGCCAGCGGTCAATTTGAAGCTTTCTTT CASGQFEAFF
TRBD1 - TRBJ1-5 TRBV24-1 TGTGCCACCTCGGGTCGGGGTTTTAGGGACAGGAGTTTTCAGCCCCAGCATTTT CATSGRGFRDRSFQPQHF
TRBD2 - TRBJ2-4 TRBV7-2 TGTGCCAGCAGCCCTGACTCGACTAGCGGGAGGGCCAAAAACATTCAGTACTTC CASSPDSTSGRAKNIQYF